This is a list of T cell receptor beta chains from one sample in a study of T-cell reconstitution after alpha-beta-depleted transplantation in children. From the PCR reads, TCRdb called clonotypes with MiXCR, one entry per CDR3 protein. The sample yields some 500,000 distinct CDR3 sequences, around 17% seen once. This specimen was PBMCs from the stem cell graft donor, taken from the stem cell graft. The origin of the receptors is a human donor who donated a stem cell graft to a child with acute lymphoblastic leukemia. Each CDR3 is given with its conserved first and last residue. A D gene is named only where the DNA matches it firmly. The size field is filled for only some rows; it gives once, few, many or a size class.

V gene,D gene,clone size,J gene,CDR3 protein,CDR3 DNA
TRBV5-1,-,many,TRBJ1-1,CASSPSQGTNTEAFF,TGCGCCAGCAGCCCCTCACAGGGAACGAACACTGAAGCTTTCTTT
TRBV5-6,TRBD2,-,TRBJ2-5,CASSTSGRQTQYF,TGTGCCAGCAGCACTAGCGGGAGACAGACCCAGTACTTC
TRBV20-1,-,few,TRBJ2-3,CSARDRGWFGGQVSDTQYF,TGCAGTGCTAGAGATAGGGGTTGGTTCGGGGGGCAAGTATCAGATACGCAGTATTTT
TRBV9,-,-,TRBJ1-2,CASSVAQGYGYTF,TGTGCCAGCAGCGTAGCCCAGGGCTATGGCTACACCTTC
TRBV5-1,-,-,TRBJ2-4,CASSRDLGAKNIQYF,TGCGCCAGCAGCAGAGACCTGGGAGCCAAAAACATTCAGTACTTC
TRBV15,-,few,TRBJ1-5,CATSRDADSNQPQHF,TGTGCCACCAGCAGAGATGCGGATAGCAATCAGCCCCAGCATTTT
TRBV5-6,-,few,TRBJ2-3,CASSRIGDTQYF,TGTGCCAGCAGCCGGATTGGGGATACGCAGTATTTT
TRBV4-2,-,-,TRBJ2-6,CASSQLLRGSGANVLTF,TGTGCCAGCAGCCAACTTCTTCGGGGCTCTGGGGCCAACGTCCTGACTTTC
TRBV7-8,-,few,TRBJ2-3,CASSWASGSDTQYF,TGTGCCAGCAGCTGGGCCTCGGGCTCCGATACGCAGTATTTT
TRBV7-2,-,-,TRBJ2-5,CASSSLWGGTLQETQYF,TGTGCCAGCAGTTCCTTGTGGGGGGGGACACTCCAAGAGACCCAGTACTTC
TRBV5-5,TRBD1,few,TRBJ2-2,CASSSRKGAGTGELFF,TGTGCCAGCAGCTCCCGCAAGGGGGCTGGCACCGGGGAGCTGTTTTTT
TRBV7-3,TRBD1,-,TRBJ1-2,CASSPDRVSNYGYTF,TGTGCCAGCAGCCCGGACAGGGTTTCTAACTATGGCTACACCTTC
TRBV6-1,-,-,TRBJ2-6,CASTIFLQGASGANVLTF,TGTGCCAGCACCATCTTTCTACAGGGAGCCTCTGGGGCCAACGTCCTGACTTTC
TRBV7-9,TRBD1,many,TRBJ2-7,CASSWGTGSNEQYF,TGTGCCAGCAGCTGGGGGACAGGGTCTAACGAGCAGTACTTC
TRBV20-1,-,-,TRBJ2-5,CSASSPQETQYF,TGCAGTGCTAGTTCCCCACAAGAGACCCAGTACTTC
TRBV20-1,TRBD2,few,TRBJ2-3,CSARDLSGSSPSTDTQYF,TGCAGTGCTAGAGACCTTAGCGGGTCGAGTCCTAGCACAGATACGCAGTATTTT
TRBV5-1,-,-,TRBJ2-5,CATAGPPFEETQYF,TGCGCCACCGCCGGCCCCCCCTTCGAAGAGACCCAGTACTTC
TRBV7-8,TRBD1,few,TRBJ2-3,CASSLYGQEDTQYF,TGTGCCAGCAGCTTATATGGACAGGAGGATACGCAGTATTTT
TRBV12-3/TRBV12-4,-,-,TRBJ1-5,CASSFSGFNQPQHF,TGTGCCAGCAGTTTCTCGGGGTTCAATCAGCCCCAGCATTTT
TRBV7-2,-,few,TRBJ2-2,CASSSAIGGELFF,TGTGCCAGCAGCTCAGCCATAGGAGGGGAGCTGTTTTTT
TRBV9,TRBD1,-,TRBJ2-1,CASSATGTGSYNEQFF,TGTGCCAGCAGCGCCACCGGGACAGGGTCCTACAATGAGCAGTTCTTC
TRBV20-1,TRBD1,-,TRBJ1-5,CSAITGTDGNQPQHF,TGCAGTGCTATTACCGGGACAGACGGCAATCAGCCCCAGCATTTT
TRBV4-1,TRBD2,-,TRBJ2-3,CASSQIRTGGPADTQYF,TGCGCCAGCAGCCAGATAAGGACGGGAGGGCCCGCAGATACGCAGTATTTT
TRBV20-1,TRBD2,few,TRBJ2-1,CSASRLAPYNEQFF,TGCAGTGCTAGCCGACTAGCGCCTTACAATGAGCAGTTCTTC
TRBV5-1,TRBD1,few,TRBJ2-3,CASSGGQVGFDTQYF,TGCGCCAGCAGCGGTGGACAGGTGGGGTTCGATACGCAGTATTTT
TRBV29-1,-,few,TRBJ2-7,CSVGIGSSYEQYF,TGCAGCGTGGGAATCGGGAGCTCCTACGAGCAGTACTTC
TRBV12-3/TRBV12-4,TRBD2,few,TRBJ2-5,CASSYLTSRVTQYF,TGTGCCAGCAGTTATCTGACTAGCCGGGTGACCCAGTACTTC
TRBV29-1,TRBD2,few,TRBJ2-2,CSVVGLAGGLGTGELFF,TGCAGCGTTGTAGGACTAGCGGGAGGGCTTGGCACCGGGGAGCTGTTTTTT
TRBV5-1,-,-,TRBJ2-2,CASRTMNTGELFF,TGCGCCAGCAGAACGATGAACACCGGGGAGCTGTTTTTT
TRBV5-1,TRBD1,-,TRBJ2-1,CASTKGQAVNEQFF,TGCGCCAGCACTAAGGGACAGGCAGTGAATGAGCAGTTCTTC
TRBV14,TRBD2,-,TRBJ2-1,CASSQSGRVYNEQFF,TGTGCCAGCAGCCAAAGCGGGAGGGTTTACAATGAGCAGTTCTTC
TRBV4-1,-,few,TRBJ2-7,CASSQVAGASYEQYF,TGCGCCAGCAGCCAAGTTGCGGGGGCATCCTACGAGCAGTACTTC